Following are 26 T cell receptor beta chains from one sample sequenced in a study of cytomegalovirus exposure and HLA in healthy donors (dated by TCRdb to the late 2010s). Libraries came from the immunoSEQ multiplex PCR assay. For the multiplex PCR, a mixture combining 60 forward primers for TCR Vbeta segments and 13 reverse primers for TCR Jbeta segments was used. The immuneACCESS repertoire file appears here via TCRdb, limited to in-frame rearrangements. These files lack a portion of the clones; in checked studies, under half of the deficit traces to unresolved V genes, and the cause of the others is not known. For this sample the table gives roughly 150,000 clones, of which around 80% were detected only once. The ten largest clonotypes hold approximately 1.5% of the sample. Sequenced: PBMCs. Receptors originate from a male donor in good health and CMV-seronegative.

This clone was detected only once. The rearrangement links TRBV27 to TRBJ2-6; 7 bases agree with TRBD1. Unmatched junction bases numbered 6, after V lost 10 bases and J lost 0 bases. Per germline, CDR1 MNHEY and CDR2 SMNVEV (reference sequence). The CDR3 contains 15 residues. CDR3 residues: CATMTGHSGANVLTF. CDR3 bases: TGTGCCACGATGACAGGGCACTCTGGGGCCAACGTCCTGACTTTC.

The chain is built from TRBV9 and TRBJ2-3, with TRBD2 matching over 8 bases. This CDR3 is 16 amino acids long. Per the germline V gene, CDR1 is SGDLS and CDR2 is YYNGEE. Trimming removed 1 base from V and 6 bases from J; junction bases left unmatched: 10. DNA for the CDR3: TGTGCCAGCAGCGTAAAAGCGGGGGCGGAGGGGGATACGCAGTATTTT. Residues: CASSVKAGAEGDTQYF.

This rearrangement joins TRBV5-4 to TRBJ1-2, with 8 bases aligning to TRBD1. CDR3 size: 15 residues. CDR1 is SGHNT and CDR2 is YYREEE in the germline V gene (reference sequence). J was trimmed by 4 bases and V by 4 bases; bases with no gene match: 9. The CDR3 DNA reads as TGTGCCAGCAGCCCGGACACAGGGGGAGTCTATGGCTACACCTTC. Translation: CASSPDTGGVYGYTF.

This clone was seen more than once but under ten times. In DNA, the CDR3 is TGTGCCAGCAGACACCACGCGGGGAAAGAAAAACTGTTTTTT. It translates to CASRHHAGKEKLFF. The V call is TRBV6-1, the J call TRBJ1-4; D is unclear. Trimming removed 6 bases from V and 8 bases from J, with 16 bases in between. From germline, CDR1 is MNHNS and CDR2 SASEGT. The CDR3 has 14 amino acids.

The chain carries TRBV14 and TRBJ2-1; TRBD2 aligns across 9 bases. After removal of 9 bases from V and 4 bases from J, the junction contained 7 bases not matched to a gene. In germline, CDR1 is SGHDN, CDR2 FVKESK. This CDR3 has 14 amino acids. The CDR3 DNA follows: TGTGCCAGAAAGACTAGCGGTGTTTACAATGAGCAGTTCTTC. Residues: CARKTSGVYNEQFF.

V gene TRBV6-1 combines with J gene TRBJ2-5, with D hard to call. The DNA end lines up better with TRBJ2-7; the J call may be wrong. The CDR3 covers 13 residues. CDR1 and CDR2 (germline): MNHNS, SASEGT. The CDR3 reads CASLGTSSYEQYF. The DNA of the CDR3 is TGTGCCAGCTTGGGCACCTCCTCCTACGAGCAGTACTTC.

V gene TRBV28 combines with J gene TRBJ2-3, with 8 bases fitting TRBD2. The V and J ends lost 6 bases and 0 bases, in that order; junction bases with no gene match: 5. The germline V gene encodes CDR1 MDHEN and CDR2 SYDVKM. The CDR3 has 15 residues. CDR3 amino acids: CASRIGLASTDTQYF. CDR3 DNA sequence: TGTGCCAGCAGGATTGGACTAGCCAGCACAGATACGCAGTATTTT.

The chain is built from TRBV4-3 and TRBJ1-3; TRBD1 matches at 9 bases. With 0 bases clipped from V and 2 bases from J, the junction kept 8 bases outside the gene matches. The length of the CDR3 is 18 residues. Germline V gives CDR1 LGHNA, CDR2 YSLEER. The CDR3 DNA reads TGCGCCAGCAGCCAAGAGGGGGTAAGGACAGGGGCTGGAAACACCATATATTTT. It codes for CASSQEGVRTGAGNTIYF.

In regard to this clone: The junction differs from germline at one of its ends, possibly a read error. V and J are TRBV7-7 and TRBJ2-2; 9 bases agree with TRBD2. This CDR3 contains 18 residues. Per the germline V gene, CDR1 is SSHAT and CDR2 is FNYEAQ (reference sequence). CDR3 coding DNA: TGTGCTAGCAGCTTAGCGGCTAGCGGGGTCCTGAACACCGGGGAGCTGTTTTTT. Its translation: CASSLAASGVLNTGELFF.

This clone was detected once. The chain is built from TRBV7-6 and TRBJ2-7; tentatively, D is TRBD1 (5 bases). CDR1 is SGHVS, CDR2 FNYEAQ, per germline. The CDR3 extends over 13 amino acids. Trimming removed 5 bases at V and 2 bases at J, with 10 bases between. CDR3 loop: CASSKGETYEQYF. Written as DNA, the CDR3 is TGTGCCAGCAGCAAAGGGGAAACCTACGAGCAGTACTTC.

The CDR3 DNA reads TGTGCCATCAGTGAGTACAGGGGCGGCCGTGACGGCTATGGCTACACCTTC. Translating gives CAISEYRGGRDGYGYTF. The chain has TRBV10-3 and TRBJ1-2, with TRBD1 matching 7 bases. Unmatched junction bases numbered 12, after V lost 1 base and J lost 4 bases. Germline assignment: CDR1 ENHRY and CDR2 SYGVKD. The CDR3 length is 17 residues.

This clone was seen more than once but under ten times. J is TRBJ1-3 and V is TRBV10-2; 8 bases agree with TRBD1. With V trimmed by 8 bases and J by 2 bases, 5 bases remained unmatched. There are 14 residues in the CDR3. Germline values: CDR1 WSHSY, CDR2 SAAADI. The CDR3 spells CASQRTGTGNTIYF. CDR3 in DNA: TGCGCCAGCCAAAGGACAGGGACTGGAAACACCATATATTTT.

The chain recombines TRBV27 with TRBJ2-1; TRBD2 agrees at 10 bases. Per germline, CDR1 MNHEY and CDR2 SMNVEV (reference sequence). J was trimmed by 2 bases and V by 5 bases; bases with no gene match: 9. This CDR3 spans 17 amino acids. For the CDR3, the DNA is TGTGCCAGCAGTCTGCCTAGCGGGGGCCTACCCTACAATGAGCAGTTCTTC. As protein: CASSLPSGGLPYNEQFF.

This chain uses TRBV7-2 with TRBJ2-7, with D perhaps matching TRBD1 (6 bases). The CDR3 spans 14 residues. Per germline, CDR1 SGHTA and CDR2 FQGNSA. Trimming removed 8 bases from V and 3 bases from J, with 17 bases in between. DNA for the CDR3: TGTGCCAGCCTGATACCCGGGACAAGCTACGAGCAGTACTTC. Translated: CASLIPGTSYEQYF.

CDR3 sequence (DNA): TGTGCCAGCAGCTTTGGGCTCAGCGGGGCCTACGAGCAGTACTTC. Protein product: CASSFGLSGAYEQYF. This sequence joins TRBV7-2 and TRBJ2-7, with 7 bases identical to TRBD2. Per the germline V gene, CDR1 is SGHTA and CDR2 is FQGNSA. V gave up 3 bases and J gave up 2 bases; unmatched junction bases: 7. This CDR3 comprises 15 residues.

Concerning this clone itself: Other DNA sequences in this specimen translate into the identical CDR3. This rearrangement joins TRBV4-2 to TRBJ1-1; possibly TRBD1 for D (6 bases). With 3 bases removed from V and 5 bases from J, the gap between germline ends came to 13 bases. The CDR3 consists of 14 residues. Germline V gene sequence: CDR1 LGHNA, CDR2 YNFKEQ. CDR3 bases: TGTGCCAGCAGCCATGCACAGGGAGGGACTGAAGCTTTCTTT. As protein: CASSHAQGGTEAFF.

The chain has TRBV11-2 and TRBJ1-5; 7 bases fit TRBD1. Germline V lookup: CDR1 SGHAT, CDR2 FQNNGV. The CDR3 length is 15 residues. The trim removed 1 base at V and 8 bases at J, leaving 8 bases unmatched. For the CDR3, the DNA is TGTGCCAGCAGCTTAGGACAGGGAAAGAACGAGCCCCAGCATTTT. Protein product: CASSLGQGKNEPQHF.

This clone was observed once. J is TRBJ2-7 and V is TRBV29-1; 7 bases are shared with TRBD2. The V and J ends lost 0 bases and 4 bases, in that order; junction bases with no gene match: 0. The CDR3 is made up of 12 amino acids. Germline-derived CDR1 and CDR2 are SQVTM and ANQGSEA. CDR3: CSVEEGGYEQYF. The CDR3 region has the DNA TGCAGCGTTGAAGAGGGAGGGTACGAGCAGTACTTC.

The CDR3 nucleotides are TGCGCCAGCAGCCCGGGACTAGCGGATCCTTACGAGCAGTACTTC. It specifies CASSPGLADPYEQYF. The chain has TRBV5-1 and TRBJ2-7; 11 bases line up with TRBD2. In germline, CDR1 is SGHRS, CDR2 YFSETQ. Trimming removed 4 bases from V and 4 bases from J; junction bases left unmatched: 7. The CDR3 runs to 15 residues. Combining the CDR3 with reference TRBV5-1 and TRBJ2-7 gives the whole variable domain KAGVTQTPRYLIKTRGQQVTLSCSPISGHRSVSWYQQTPGQGLQFLFEYFSETQRNKGNFPGRFSGRQFSNSRSEMNVSTLELGDSALYLCASSPGLADPYEQYFGPGTRLTVT.

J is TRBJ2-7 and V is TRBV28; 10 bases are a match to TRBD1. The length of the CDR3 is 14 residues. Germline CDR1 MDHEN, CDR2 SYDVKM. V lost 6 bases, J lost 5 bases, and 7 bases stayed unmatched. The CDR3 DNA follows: TGTGCCAGCAGAACCGGGACAGGGGTCGACGAGCAGTACTTC. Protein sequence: CASRTGTGVDEQYF.

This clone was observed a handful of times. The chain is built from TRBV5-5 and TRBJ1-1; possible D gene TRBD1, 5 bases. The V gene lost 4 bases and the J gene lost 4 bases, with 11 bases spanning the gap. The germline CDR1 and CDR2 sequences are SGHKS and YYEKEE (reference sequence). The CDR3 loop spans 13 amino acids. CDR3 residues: CASSPPRATEAFF. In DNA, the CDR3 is TGTGCCAGCAGCCCTCCCAGGGCCACTGAAGCTTTCTTT.

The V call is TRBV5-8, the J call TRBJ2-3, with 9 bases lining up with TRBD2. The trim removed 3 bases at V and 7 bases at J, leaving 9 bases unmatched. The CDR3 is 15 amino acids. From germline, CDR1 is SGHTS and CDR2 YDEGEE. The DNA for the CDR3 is TGTGCCAGCAGCTCCAGCGGGGGGTTAGGAAATACGCAGTATTTT. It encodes CASSSSGGLGNTQYF.

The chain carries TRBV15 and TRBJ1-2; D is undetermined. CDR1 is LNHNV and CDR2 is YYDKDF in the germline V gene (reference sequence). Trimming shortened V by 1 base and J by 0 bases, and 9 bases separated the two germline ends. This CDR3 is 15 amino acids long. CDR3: CATSRVGGANYGYTF. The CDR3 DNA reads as TGTGCCACCAGCAGAGTTGGCGGGGCTAACTATGGCTACACCTTC.

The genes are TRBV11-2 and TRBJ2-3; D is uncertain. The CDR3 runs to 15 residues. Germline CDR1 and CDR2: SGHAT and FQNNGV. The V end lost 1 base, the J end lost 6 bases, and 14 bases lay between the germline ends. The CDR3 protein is CASSLGSNSWDTQYF. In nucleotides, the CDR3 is TGTGCCAGCAGCTTAGGAAGTAACAGCTGGGATACGCAGTATTTT.

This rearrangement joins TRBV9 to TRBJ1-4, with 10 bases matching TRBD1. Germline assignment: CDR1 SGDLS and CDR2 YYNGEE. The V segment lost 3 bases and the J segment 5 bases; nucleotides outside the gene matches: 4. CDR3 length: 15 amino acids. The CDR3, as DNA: TGTGCCAGCAGCGATAGGACAGGGGGGAATGAAAAACTGTTTTTT. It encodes CASSDRTGGNEKLFF.

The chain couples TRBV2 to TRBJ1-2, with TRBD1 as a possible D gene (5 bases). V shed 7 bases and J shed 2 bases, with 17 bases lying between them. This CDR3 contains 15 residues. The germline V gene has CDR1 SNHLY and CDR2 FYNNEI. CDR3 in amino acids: CASNSAGGINYGYTF. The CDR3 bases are TGTGCCAGCAATTCAGCCGGGGGAATAAACTATGGCTACACCTTC.